This T cell receptor beta chain was profiled in a study of cytomegalovirus exposure and HLA in healthy donors. Broader study findings: Among donors in an Asian-associated ancestry cluster, a later analysis reportedly found fewer N-insertions than the approximately 700-donor mean.

Details on this clone: Its antigen is undetermined. Germline is not matched at one junction end, which may reflect a read error.

The germline CDR1 and CDR2 sequences are LNHDA and SQIVND (reference sequence). The CDR3 totals 17 residues. The study ran its PCR with 60 Vbeta and 13 Jbeta primers. TCRdb's table, derived via immunoSEQ multiplex PCR, lists solely in-frame clones and lacks some. This sample yields 250,000 to 300,000 clones, of which 70% to 90% are seen a single time; about 2% belongs to the top ten. The sample comprised PBMCs. The rearrangement uses TRBV19 and TRBJ2-6, with 10 nucleotides matching TRBD1. This TCR derives from a woman aged 40 to 50 in good health and CMV-seropositive. In nucleotides, the CDR3 is TGTGCCAGTAGTATAGAGGGGACAGGGGTCGGGGCCAACGGCCTGACTTTC. Protein: CASSIEGTGVGANGLTF.